Here is one T cell receptor (beta chain) with its context. The antigen is unknown. The sample comes from a study of cytomegalovirus exposure and HLA in healthy donors. Study outcomes and limitations: High sensitivity and specificity were reportedly achieved when the classifier diagnosed cytomegalovirus status.

The PCR ran on 60 Vbeta and 13 Jbeta primers. Produced via immunoSEQ multiplex PCR; TCRdb's table is partial and in-frame only. The sample includes about 130,000 clones, roughly 80% seen only once; the top ten take roughly 1.2%. The specimen was PBMCs. This receptor was identified in a female donor in good health and CMV-seronegative.

DNA of the CDR3: TGCGCCAGCAGCGACACGGCTTCTAATGAAAAACTGTTTTTT. Translating gives CASSDTASNEKLFF. The chain uses TRBV5-1 and TRBJ1-4; D call uncertain. The V and J ends lost 4 bases and 3 bases respectively, with 10 bases between them. Per the germline V gene, CDR1 is SGHRS and CDR2 is YFSETQ. The CDR3 is made up of 14 amino acids.